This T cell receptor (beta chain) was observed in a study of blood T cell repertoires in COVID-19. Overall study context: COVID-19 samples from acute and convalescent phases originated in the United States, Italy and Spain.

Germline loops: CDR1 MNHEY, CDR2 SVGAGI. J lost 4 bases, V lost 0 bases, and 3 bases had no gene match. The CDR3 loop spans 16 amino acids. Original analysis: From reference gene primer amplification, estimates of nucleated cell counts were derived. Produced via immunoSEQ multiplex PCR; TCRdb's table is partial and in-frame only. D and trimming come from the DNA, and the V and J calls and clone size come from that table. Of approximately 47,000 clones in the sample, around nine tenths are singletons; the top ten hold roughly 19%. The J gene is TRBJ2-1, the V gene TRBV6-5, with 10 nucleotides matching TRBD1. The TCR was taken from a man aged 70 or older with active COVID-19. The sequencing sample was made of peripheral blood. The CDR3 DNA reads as TGTGCCAGCAGTTACTCCTCGGGACAGGGGTACAATGAGCAGTTCTTC. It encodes CASSYSSGQGYNEQFF.